These 9 T cell receptor beta chains originate from one sample sequenced in a study of neurological immune-mediated disorders. TCRdb re-derived calls from the 5' RACE reads in MiXCR, one entry per CDR3 protein. The sample lists over 35,000 distinct CDR3 sequences; approximately 12% were seen once. The sample consisted of PBMCs. The receptor set was obtained from a female donor in good health.

This clonotype was picked up many times. This chain joins TRBV7-2 and TRBJ2-3; D remains ambiguous. This CDR3 has 13 residues. V was shortened by 1 base and J by 4 bases, with 6 bases between the two germline ends. CDR1 is SGHTA, CDR2 FQGNSA, per germline. The CDR3 nucleotides read TGTGCCAGCAGCTTAGGGTATCCAGATACGCAGTATTTT. It encodes CASSLGYPDTQYF.

This clonotype has at least ten counts. The chain uses TRBV7-2 and TRBJ1-5; D is possibly TRBD1 (5 bases). V lost 0 bases and J 4 bases, leaving 10 bases between the germline ends. The CDR3 covers 15 residues. CDR1 and CDR2 from the germline V gene are SGHTA and FQGNSA. The CDR3 loop reads CASSLARAPNQPQHF. The DNA for the CDR3 is TGTGCCAGCAGCTTAGCCAGGGCCCCGAATCAGCCCCAGCATTTT.

This sequence joins TRBV7-6 and TRBJ2-3; D is uncertain. The germline V gene encodes CDR1 SGHVS and CDR2 FNYEAQ. Trimming took 4 bases from V and 1 from J, leaving 6 bases between them. The CDR3 runs to 13 residues. CDR3 bases: TGTGCCAGCAGCTCGCTGCGCACAGATACGCAGTATTTT. Translation: CASSSLRTDTQYF.

As to this clonotype: This sequence may be a read error, since a much larger clone differs from it by one base. The chain recombines TRBV7-2 with TRBJ2-3; 7 bases map to TRBD1. J lost 8 bases, V lost 5 bases, and 13 bases had no gene match. Germline lookup yields CDR1 SGHTA and CDR2 FQGNSA. The CDR3 consists of 15 residues. CDR3 region: CASSPQQGMAGTQYF. CDR3 nucleotides: TGTGCCAGCAGCCCTCAACAGGGGATGGCAGGTACGCAGTATTTT.

This clonotype appeared many times. The chain uses TRBV20-1 and TRBJ2-3; 7 bases fit TRBD2. This CDR3 comprises 14 residues. Trimming at V came to 2 bases and at J to 2 bases, leaving 4 bases not matched to a gene. Germline CDR1 reads DFQATT; CDR2 reads SNEGSKA (reference sequence). The CDR3 DNA sequence: TGCAGTGCTAGACCGCGGGGGACCACAGATACGCAGTATTTT. This gives the protein CSARPRGTTDTQYF.

This clonotype was seen a single time. The junction does not match germline at one end; this may be a read error. This chain joins TRBV12-3 or TRBV12-4 and TRBJ1-5; a possible D gene is TRBD1 (5 bases). The CDR3 has 13 amino acids. The CDR3 DNA reads TGTTCCAGCAGTTCAGGGATAAGGCAGCCCCAGCATTTT. Translating it yields CSSSSGIRQPQHF.

This clonotype was seen ten or more times. The chain links TRBV12-3 or TRBV12-4 to TRBJ2-7; 11 bases map to TRBD2. V lost 3 bases to trimming and J lost 2 bases; unmatched junction nucleotides: 15. The CDR3 length is 19 residues. The CDR3 DNA reads as TGTGCCAGCAGTTTGAGAGTAGCGGGAGGGCTTGGAAGGGCCTACGAGCAGTACTTC. Translation gives CASSLRVAGGLGRAYEQYF.

CDR3: CASTRRTGTTNEKLFF. Written as DNA, the CDR3 is TGTGCCAGCACCCGAAGGACAGGGACAACTAATGAAAAACTGTTTTTT. The genes are TRBV6-1 and TRBJ1-4, with TRBD1 matching 8 bases. V lost 7 bases to trimming and J lost 0 bases; unmatched junction nucleotides: 7. Germline CDR1 reads MNHNS; CDR2 reads SASEGT. The CDR3 is 16 residues long.

This clonotype was found many times. The chain is built from TRBV5-1 and TRBJ2-5; TRBD2 agrees at 7 bases. Unmatched junction bases numbered 7, after V lost 0 bases and J lost 2 bases. Looked up from germline, CDR1 is SGHRS and CDR2 is YFSETQ. This CDR3 has 16 amino acids. In nucleotides, the CDR3 is TGCGCCAGCAGCTTGGGGATGGGAGGGTCACAAGAGACCCAGTACTTC. Translation gives CASSLGMGGSQETQYF.